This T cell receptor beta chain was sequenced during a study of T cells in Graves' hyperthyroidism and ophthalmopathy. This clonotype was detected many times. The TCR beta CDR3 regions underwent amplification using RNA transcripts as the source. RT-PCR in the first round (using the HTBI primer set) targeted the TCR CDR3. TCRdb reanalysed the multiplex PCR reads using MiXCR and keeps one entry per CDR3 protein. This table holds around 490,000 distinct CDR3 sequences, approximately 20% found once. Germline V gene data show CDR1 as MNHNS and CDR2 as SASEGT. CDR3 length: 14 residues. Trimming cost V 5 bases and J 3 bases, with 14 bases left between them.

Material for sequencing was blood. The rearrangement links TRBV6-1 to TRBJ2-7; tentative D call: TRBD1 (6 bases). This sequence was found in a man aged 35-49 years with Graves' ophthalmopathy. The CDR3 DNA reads TGTGCCAGCAGTCCAAGACAGGCCTACTACGAGCAGTACTTC. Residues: CASSPRQAYYEQYF.